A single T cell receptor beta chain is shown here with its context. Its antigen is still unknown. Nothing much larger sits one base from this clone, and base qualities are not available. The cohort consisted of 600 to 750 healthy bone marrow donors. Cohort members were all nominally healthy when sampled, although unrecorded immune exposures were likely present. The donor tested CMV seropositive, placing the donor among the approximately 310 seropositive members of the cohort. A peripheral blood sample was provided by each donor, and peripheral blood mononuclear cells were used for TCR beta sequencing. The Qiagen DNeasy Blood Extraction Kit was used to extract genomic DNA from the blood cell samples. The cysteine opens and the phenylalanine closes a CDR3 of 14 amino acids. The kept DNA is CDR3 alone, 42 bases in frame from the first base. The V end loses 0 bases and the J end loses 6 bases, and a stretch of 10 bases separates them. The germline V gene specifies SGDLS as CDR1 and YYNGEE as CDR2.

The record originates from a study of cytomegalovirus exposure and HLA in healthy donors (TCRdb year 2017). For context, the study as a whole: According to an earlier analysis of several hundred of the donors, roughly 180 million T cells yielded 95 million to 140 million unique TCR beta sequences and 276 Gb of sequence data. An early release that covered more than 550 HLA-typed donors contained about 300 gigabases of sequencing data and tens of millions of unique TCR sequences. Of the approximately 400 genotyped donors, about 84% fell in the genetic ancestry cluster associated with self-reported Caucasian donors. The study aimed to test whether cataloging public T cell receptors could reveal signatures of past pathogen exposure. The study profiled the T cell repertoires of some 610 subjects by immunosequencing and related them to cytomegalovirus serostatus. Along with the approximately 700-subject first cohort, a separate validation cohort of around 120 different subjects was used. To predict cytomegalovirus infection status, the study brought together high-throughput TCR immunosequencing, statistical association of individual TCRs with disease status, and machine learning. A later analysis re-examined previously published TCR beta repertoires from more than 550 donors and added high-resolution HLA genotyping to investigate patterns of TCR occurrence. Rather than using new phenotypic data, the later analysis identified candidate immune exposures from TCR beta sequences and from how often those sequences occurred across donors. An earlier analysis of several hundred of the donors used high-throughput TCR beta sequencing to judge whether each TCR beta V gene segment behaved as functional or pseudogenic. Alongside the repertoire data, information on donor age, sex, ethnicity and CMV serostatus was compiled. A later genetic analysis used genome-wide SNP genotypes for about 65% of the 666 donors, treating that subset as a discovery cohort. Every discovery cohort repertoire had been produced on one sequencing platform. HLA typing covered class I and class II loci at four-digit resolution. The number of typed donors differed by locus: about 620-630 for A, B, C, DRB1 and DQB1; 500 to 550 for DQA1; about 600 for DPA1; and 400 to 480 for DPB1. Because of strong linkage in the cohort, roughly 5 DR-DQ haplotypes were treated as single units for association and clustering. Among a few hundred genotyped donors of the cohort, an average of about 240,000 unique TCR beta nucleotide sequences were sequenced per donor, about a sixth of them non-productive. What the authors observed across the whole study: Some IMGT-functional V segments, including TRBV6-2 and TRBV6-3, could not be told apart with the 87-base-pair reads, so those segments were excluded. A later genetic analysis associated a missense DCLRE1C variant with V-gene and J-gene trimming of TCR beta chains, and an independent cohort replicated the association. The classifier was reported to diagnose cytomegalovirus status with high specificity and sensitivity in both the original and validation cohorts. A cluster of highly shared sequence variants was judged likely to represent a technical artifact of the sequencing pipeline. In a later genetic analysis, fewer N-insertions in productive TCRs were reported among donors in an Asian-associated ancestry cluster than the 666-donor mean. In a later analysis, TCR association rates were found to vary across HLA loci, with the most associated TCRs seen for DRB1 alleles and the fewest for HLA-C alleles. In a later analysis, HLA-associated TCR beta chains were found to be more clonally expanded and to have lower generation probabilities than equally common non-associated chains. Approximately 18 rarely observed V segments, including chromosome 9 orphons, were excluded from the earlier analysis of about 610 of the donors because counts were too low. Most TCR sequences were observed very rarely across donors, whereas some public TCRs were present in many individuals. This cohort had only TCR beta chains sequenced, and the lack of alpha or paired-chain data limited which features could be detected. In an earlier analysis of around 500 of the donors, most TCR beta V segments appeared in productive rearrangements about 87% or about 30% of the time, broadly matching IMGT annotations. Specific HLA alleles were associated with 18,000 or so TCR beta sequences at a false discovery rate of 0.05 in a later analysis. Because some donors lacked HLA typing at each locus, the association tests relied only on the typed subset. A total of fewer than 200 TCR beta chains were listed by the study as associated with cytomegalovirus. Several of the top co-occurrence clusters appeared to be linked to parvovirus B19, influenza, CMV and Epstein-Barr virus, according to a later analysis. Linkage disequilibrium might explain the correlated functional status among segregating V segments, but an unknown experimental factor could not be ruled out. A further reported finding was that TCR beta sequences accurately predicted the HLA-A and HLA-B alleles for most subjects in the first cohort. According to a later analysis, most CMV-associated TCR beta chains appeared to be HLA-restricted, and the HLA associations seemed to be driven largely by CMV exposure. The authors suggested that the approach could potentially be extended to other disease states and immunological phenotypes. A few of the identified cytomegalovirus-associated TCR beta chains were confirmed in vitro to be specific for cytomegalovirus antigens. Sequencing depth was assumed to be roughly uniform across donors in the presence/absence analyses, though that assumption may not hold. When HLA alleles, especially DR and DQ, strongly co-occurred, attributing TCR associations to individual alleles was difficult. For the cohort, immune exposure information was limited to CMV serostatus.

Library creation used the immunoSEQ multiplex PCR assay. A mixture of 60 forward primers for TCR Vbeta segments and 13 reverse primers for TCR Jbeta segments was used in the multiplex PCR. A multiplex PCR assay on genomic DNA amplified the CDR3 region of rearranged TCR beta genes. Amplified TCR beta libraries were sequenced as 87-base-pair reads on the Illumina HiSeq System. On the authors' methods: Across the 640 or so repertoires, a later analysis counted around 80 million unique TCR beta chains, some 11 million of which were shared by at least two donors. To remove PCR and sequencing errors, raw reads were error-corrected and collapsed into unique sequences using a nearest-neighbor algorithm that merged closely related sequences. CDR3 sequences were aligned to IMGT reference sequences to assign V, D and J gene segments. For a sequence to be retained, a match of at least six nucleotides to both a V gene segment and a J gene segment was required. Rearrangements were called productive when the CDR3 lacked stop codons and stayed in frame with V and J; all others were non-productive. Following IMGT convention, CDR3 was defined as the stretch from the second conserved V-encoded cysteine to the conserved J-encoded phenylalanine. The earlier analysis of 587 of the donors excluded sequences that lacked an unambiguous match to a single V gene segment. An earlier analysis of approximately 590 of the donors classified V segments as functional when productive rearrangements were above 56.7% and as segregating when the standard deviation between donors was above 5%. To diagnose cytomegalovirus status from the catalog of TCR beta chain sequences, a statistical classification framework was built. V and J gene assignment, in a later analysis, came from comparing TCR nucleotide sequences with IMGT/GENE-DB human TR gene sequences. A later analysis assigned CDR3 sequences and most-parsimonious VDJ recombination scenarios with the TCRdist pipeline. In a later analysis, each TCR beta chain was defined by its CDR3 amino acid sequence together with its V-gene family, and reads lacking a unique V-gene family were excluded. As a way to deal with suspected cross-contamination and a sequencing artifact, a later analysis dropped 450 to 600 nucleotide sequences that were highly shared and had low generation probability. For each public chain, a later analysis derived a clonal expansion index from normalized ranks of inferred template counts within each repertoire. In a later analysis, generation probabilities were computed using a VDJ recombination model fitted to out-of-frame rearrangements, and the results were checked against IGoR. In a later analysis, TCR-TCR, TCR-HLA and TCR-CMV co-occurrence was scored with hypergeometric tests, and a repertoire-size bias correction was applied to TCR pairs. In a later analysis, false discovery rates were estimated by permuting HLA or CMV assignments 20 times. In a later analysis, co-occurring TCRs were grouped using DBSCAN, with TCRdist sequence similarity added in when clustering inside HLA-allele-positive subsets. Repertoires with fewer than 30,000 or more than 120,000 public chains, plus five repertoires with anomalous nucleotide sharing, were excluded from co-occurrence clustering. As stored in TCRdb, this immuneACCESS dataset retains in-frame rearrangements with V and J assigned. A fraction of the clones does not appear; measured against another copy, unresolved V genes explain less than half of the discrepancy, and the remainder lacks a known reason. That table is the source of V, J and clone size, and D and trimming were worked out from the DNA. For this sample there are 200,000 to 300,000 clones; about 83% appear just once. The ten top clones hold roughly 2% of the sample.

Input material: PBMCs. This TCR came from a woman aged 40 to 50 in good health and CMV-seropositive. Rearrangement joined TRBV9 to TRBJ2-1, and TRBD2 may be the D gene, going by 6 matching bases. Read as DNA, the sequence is TGTGCCAGCAGCGTAGGTGGGACTTCCAATGAGCAGTTCTTC. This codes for CASSVGGTSNEQFF.